A selection of T cell receptor beta chains follows, all from one sample in a study of regulatory T cells in long-lasting Graves disease. TCRdb re-called the multiplex PCR reads with MiXCR, one entry per CDR3 protein. The sample has over 350,000 distinct CDR3 sequences, 15% seen once. These data were likewise used in another study, on T cells in Graves' hyperthyroidism and ophthalmopathy.

Here the sequenced sample was peripheral blood mononuclear cells (PBMCs), taken at new diagnosis, from a patient treated with antithyroid drugs. The receptors come from a woman between 40 and 55 years old with Graves disease. The CDR3 runs from the conserved cysteine through the conserved F or W. The D gene is left open where the match is weak. Size values are once, few and many counts, or a class for expanded clones, and some rows have none.

.	.	TRBV5-5	TRBJ1-3	TGTGCCAGCAGCTTTATAGTGGGTATAGGGCGTTCCGGAAACACCATATATTTT	CASSFIVGIGRSGNTIYF
TRBD2	many	TRBV11-2	TRBJ2-1	TGTGCCAGCAGCTTAGATGGGACTAGATATAATGAGCAGTTCTTC	CASSLDGTRYNEQFF
TRBD1	.	TRBV5-1	TRBJ2-2	TGCGCCAGCAGCTCGACAGGGGCCGCGAGGACCGGGGAGCTGTTTTTT	CASSSTGAARTGELFF
.	many	TRBV3-1	TRBJ2-1	TGTGCCAGCAGCCAAGGCACTAGCAGCTTTCCGTTCTTC	CASSQGTSSFPFF
.	many	TRBV5-1	TRBJ2-5	TGCGCCAGCAGCTTGGACCCCCAAGAGACCCAGTACTTC	CASSLDPQETQYF
.	many	TRBV28	TRBJ1-2	TGTGCCAGCTTCTCAGGGCATACTAACTATGGCTACACCTTC	CASFSGHTNYGYTF
.	many	TRBV12-3/TRBV12-4	TRBJ2-3	TGTGCCAGCAGTTACGCAATAGATACGCAGTATTTT	CASSYAIDTQYF
TRBD1	.	TRBV12-3/TRBV12-4	TRBJ1-5	TGTGCCAGCAGTCCGCATAGACAGGGAACGCAGCCCCAGCATTTT	CASSPHRQGTQPQHF
.	few	TRBV27	TRBJ2-3	TGTGCCAGCAGTCCCTTAGCGGAGATCACAGATACGCAGTATTTT	CASSPLAEITDTQYF
.	.	TRBV12-3/TRBV12-4	TRBJ2-7	TGTGCCAGCCGCTTTGACTCCTACGAGCAGTACTTC	CASRFDSYEQYF
TRBD2	.	TRBV19	TRBJ2-1	TGTGCCAGTAGTATGGGACTAGAGACTGAGCAGTTCTTC	CASSMGLETEQFF
.	many	TRBV7-2	TRBJ2-7	TGTGCCAGCAGCATAGCCACCTCCTACGAGCAGTACTTC	CASSIATSYEQYF
.	.	TRBV20-1	TRBJ2-7	TGCAGTGCTAGCAGCGGGACAGACTCCTACGAGCAGTACTTC	CSASSGTDSYEQYF
TRBD1	many	TRBV19	TRBJ2-1	TGTGCCAGTAGTTGGGGACAGGGGCCTTTAGTTGAGCAGTTCTTC	CASSWGQGPLVEQFF
TRBD2	.	TRBV27	TRBJ2-2	TGTGCCAGCAGTTCACTAGCGGGAAGTCGGGACACCGGGGAGCTGTTTTTT	CASSSLAGSRDTGELFF
.	many	TRBV2	TRBJ1-3	TGTGCCGCCCAGGTAGTGACCCAAATCTCTGGAAACACCATATATTTT	CAAQVVTQISGNTIYF
TRBD1	.	TRBV12-3/TRBV12-4	TRBJ2-3	TGTGCCAGCAGTTTAGTTTTTGAGTGGCAGGGGGCAGATACGCAGTATTTT	CASSLVFEWQGADTQYF
.	many	TRBV18	TRBJ1-5	TGTGCCAGCTCACCACCGGGGGCCGATCAGCCCCAGCATTTT	CASSPPGADQPQHF
TRBD2	many	TRBV12-5	TRBJ2-7	TGTGCTAGTGGTTTGGGGACTAGCGGGGGAAACGAGCAGTACTTC	CASGLGTSGGNEQYF
TRBD2	.	TRBV30	TRBJ2-2	TGTGCCTGGGGGCGGGAGATCGCCGGGGAGCTGTTTTTT	CAWGREIAGELFF
.	many	TRBV12-3/TRBV12-4	TRBJ1-2	TGTGCCATGCTAGTTGTGTTAGGGGGGGTCTATGGCTACACCTTC	CAMLVVLGGVYGYTF
.	many	TRBV30	TRBJ1-1	TGTGCCTGGGGAACAGGGTTCCGTGAAGCTTTCTTT	CAWGTGFREAFF